This T cell receptor (beta chain) was captured in a study of PD-1 blockade in classical Hodgkin lymphoma. The time point denotes: newly diagnosed, previously untreated cHL patient sample. Purification of CD4+ T cells from thawed PBMCs was achieved by magnetic negative selection. The V and J ends lost 5 bases and 4 bases respectively, with 5 bases between them. The CDR3 runs 12 residues. The V gene's germline CDR1 is LNHDA and CDR2 SQIVND (reference sequence). Sequencing used immunoSEQ multiplex PCR; TCRdb keeps in-frame clones, though not all of them. The profile shows tens of thousands of clones, approximately 88% of them singletons.

Specimen: CD4+ T cells from blood. This sequence joins TRBV19 and TRBJ2-2; no clear D. This receptor was taken from a human donor with classical Hodgkin lymphoma. The chain's CDR3 is CASSPPTGELFF. CDR3 bases: TGTGCCAGTAGTCCTCCCACCGGGGAGCTGTTTTTT.